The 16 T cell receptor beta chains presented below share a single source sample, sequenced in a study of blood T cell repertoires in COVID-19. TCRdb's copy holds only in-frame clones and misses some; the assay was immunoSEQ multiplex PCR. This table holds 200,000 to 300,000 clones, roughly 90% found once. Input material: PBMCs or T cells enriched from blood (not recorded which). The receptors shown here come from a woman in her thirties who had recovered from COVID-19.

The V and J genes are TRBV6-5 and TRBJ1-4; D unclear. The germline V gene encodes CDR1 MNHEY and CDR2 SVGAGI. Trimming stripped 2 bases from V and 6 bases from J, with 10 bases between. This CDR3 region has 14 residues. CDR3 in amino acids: CASSYRVGDEKLFF. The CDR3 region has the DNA TGTGCCAGCAGTTACAGGGTGGGAGATGAAAAACTGTTTTTT.

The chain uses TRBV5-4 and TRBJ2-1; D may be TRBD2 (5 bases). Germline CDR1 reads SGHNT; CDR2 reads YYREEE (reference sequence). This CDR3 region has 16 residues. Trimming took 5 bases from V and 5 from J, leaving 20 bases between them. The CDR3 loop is CASSPAPGIPNNEQFF. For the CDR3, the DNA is TGTGCCAGCAGTCCAGCCCCCGGGATACCAAACAATGAGCAGTTCTTC. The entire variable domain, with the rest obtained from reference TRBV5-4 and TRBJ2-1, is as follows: ETGVTQSPTHLIKTRGQQVTLRCSSQSGHNTVSWYQQALGQGPQFIFQYYREEENGRGNFPPRFSGLQFPNYSSELNVNALELDDSALYLCASSPAPGIPNNEQFFGPGTRLTVL.

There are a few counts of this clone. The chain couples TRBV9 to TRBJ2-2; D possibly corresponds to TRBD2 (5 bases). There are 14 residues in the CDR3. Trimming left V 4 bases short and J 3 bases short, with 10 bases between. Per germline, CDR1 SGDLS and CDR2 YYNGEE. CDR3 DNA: TGTGCCAGCAGCTTCGCGGGTGACACCGGGGAGCTGTTTTTT. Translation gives CASSFAGDTGELFF.

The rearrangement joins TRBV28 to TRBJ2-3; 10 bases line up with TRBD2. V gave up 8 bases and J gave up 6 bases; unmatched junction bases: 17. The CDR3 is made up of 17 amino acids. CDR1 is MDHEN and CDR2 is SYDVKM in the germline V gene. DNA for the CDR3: TGTGCCAGCCCCCCTTCTAGCGGGAGTGTAATTTGGGATACGCAGTATTTT. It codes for CASPPSSGSVIWDTQYF.

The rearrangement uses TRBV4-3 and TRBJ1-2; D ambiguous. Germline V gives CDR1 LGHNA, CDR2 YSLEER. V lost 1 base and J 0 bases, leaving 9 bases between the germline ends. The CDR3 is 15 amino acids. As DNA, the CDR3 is TGCGCCAGCAGCCAAGGTCCAGGTGCTAACTATGGCTACACCTTC. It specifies CASSQGPGANYGYTF.

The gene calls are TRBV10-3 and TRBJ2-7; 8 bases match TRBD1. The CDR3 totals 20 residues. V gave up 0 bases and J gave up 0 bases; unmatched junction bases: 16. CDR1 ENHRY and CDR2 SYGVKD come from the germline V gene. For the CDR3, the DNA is TGTGCCATCAGTGAGTCCGCGGTAATTCACAGGGGGAGGAACTCCTACGAGCAGTACTTC. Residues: CAISESAVIHRGRNSYEQYF.

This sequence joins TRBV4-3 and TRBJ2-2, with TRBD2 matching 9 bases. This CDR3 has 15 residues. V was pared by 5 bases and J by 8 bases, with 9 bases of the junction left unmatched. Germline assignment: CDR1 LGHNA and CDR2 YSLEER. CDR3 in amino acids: CASSFHSGRVGELFF. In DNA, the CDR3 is TGCGCCAGCAGCTTTCATAGCGGGAGAGTAGGGGAGCTGTTTTTT.

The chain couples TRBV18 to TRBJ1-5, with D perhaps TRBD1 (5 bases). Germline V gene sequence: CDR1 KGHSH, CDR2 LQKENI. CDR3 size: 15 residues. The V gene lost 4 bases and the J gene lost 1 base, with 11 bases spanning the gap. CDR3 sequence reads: CASSQQGLSNQPQHF. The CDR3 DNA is TGTGCCAGCTCACAGCAGGGTTTGAGCAATCAGCCCCAGCATTTT.

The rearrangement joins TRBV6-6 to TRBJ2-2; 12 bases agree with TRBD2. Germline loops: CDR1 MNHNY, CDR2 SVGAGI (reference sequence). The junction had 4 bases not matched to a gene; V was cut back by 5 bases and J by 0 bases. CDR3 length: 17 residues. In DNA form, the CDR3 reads TGTGCCAGCAGTCCTAGCGGGAGGGCCACGAACACCGGGGAGCTGTTTTTT. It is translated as CASSPSGRATNTGELFF.

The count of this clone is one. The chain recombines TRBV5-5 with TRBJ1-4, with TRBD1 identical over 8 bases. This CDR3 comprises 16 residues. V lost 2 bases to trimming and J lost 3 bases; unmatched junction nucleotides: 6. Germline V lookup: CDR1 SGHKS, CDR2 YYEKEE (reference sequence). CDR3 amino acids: CASSLFGDRPNEKLFF. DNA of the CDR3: TGTGCCAGCAGCTTATTCGGGGACAGGCCTAATGAAAAACTGTTTTTT. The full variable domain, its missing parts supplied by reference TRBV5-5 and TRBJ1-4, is DAGVTQSPTHLIKTRGQQVTLRCSPISGHKSVSWYQQVLGQGPQFIFQYYEKEERGRGNFPDRFSARQFPNYSSELNVNALLLGDSALYLCASSLFGDRPNEKLFFGSGTQLSVL.

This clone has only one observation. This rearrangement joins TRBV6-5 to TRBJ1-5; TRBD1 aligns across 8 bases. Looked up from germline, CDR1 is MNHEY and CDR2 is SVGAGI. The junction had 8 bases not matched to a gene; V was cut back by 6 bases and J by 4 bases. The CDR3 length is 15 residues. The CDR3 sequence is CASRGLTGGNQPQHF. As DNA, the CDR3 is TGTGCCAGCAGAGGATTAACAGGGGGGAATCAGCCCCAGCATTTT.

The CDR3 bases are TGTGCCAGCTCCCCCGGTCGGGACTCACCTTCCTACGAGCAGTACTTC. Translated, it gives CASSPGRDSPSYEQYF. V usage is TRBV18 and J usage is TRBJ2-7; possibly TRBD2 for D (6 bases). The V gene's germline CDR1 is KGHSH and CDR2 LQKENI. The germline V and J ends were trimmed by 6 bases and 1 base, with 19 bases remaining between them. The CDR3 covers 16 residues.

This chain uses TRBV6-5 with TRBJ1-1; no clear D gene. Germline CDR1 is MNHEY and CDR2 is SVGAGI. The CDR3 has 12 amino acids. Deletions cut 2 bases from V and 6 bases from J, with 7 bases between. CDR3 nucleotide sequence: TGTGCCAGCAGTTACGTGAGAGCTGAAGCTTTCTTT. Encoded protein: CASSYVRAEAFF.

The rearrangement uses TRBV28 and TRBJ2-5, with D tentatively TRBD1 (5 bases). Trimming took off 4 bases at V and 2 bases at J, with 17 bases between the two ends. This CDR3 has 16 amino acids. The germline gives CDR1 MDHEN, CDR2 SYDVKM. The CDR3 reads CASSSRTTWGQETQYF. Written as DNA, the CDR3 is TGTGCCAGCAGTTCCCGGACAACTTGGGGTCAAGAGACCCAGTACTTC.

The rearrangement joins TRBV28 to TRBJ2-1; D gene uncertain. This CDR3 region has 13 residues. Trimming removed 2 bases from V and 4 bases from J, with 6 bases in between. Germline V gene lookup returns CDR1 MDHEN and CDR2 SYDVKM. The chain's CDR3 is CASSLGRYNEQFF. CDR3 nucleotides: TGTGCCAGCAGTTTAGGGCGATACAATGAGCAGTTCTTC. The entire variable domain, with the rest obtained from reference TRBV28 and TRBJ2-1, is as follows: DVKVTQSSRYLVKRTGEKVFLECVQDMDHENMFWYRQDPGLGLRLIYFSYDVKMKEKGDIPEGYSVSREKKERFSLILESASTNQTSMYLCASSLGRYNEQFFGPGTRLTVL.

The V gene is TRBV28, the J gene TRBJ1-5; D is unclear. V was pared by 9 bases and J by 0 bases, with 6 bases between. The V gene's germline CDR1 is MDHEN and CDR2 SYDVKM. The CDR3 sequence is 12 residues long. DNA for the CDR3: TGTGCCAGTTCAGATAGCAATCAGCCCCAGCATTTT. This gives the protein CASSDSNQPQHF.